This is a list of T cell receptor beta chains from one sample in a study of CD8 T cells in ankylosing spondylitis. MiXCR, applied by TCRdb to the 5' RACE reads, yields one record per CDR3 protein. The table lists about 340,000 distinct CDR3 sequences, about 20% of them singletons, with about an eighth in the top ten. Material: blood, either unsorted or a sorted T cell fraction (not recorded which). These receptors were obtained from a male donor with ankylosing spondylitis or in good health (not recorded which). CDR3s include the opening cysteine and the closing phenylalanine or tryptophan. A D gene is named only where the DNA matches it firmly. Some rows mark clone size as missing; the rest say once, few, many or name a class of expanded clone.

>many|TRBD1|TRBJ2-7|TRBV12-3/TRBV12-4
CASSPGGLEQYF
TGTGCCAGCAGCCCAGGGGGTCTGGAGCAGTACTTC
>few|.|TRBJ2-5|TRBV6-5
CASSYPSSFQYF
TGTGCCAGCAGTTACCCCTCCTCGTTCCAGTACTTC
>.|TRBD1|TRBJ2-5|TRBV6-5
CASSSRRTGLYQETQYF
TGTGCCAGCAGTTCCCGACGGACAGGGCTATACCAAGAGACCCAGTACTTC
>.|.|TRBJ2-7|TRBV11-2
CASSLVVLQRVDSYEQYF
TGTGCCAGCAGCTTAGTCGTGCTGCAGCGCGTAGACTCCTACGAGCAGTACTTC
>.|.|TRBJ2-7|TRBV7-9
CASSLATSSYEQYF
TGTGCCAGCAGCTTAGCGACGAGCTCCTACGAGCAGTACTTC
>few|.|TRBJ2-5|TRBV12-3/TRBV12-4
CATRLSLEVEETQYF
TGTGCCACTAGACTGTCCTTGGAGGTGGAAGAGACCCAGTACTTC
>.|.|TRBJ2-5|TRBV7-6
CASSPYGVEVGLYQETQYF
TGTGCCAGCAGCCCATACGGCGTCGAGGTCGGGCTTTACCAAGAGACCCAGTACTTC
>few|.|TRBJ2-2|TRBV12-3/TRBV12-4
CASSFLGARDTGELFF
TGTGCCAGCAGTTTCTTGGGGGCGCGGGACACCGGGGAGCTGTTTTTT
>few|.|TRBJ2-5|TRBV7-2
CASSPGPGPQETQYF
TGTGCCAGCAGCCCGGGGCCTGGCCCCCAAGAGACCCAGTACTTC
>.|.|TRBJ1-6|TRBV20-1
CSARDLMGLVPPLHF
TGCAGTGCTAGAGATCTTATGGGACTAGTGCCACCCCTCCACTTT
>.|TRBD2|TRBJ2-2|TRBV9
CASSVGGSGATGELFF
TGTGCCAGCAGCGTAGGGGGTAGCGGGGCCACCGGGGAGCTGTTTTTT
>few|.|TRBJ2-7|TRBV4-1
CASSQEGRPAYEQYF
TGCGCCAGCAGCCAAGAGGGGAGACCAGCCTACGAGCAGTACTTC
>.|.|TRBJ2-1|TRBV30
CAWDSGRSDEQFF
TGTGCCTGGGACTCAGGGCGGAGCGATGAGCAGTTCTTC
>.|.|TRBJ1-2|TRBV12-3/TRBV12-4
CASSPLDRAGYTF
TGTGCCAGCAGTCCCCTGGACAGAGCTGGCTACACCTTC
>.|TRBD2|TRBJ2-3|TRBV7-2
CASSLVPSGGFVTDTQYF
TGTGCCAGCAGCTTAGTGCCTAGCGGGGGGTTTGTCACAGATACGCAGTATTTT
>few|.|TRBJ2-1|TRBV24-1
CATSDFLGYNEQFF
TGTGCCACCAGTGATTTCCTCGGTTACAATGAGCAGTTCTTC